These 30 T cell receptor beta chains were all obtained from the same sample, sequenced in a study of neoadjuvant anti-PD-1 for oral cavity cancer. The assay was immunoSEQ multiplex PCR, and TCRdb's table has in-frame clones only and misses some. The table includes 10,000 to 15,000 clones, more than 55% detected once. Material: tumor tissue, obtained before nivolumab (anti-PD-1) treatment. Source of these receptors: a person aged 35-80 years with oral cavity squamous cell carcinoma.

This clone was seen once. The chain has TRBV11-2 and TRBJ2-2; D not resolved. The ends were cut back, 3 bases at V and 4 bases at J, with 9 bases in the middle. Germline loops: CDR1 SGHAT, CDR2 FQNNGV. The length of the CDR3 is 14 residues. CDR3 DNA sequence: TGTGCCAGCAGCTTTTCCCCAATCACCGGGGAGCTGTTTTTT. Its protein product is CASSFSPITGELFF.

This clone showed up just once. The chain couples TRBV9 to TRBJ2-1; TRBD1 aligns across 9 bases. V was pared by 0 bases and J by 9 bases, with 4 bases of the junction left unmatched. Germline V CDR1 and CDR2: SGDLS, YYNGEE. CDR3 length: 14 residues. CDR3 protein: CASSVGDRGGEQFF. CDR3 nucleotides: TGTGCCAGCAGCGTAGGAGACAGGGGGGGTGAGCAGTTCTTC.

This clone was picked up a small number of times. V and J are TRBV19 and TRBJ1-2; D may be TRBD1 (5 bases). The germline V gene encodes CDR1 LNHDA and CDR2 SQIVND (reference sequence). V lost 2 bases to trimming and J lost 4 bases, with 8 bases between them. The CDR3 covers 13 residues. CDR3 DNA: TGTGCCAGTAGTATAAAGACAGCCTATGGCTACACCTTC. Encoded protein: CASSIKTAYGYTF.

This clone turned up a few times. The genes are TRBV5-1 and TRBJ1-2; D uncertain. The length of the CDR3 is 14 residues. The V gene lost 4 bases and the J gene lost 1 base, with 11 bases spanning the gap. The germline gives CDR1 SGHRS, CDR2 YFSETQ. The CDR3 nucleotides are TGCGCCAGCAGCGTGGAGTCTTATAACTATGGCTACACCTTC. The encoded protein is CASSVESYNYGYTF. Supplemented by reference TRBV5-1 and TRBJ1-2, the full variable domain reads KAGVTQTPRYLIKTRGQQVTLSCSPISGHRSVSWYQQTPGQGLQFLFEYFSETQRNKGNFPGRFSGRQFSNSRSEMNVSTLELGDSALYLCASSVESYNYGYTFGSGTRLTVV.

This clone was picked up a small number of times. CDR3 residues: CSVYREGELFF. The CDR3 DNA is TGCAGCGTTTACAGGGAAGGGGAGCTGTTTTTT. The chain employs TRBV29-1 and TRBJ2-2, with D perhaps matching TRBD1 (6 bases). The CDR3 spans 11 residues. Per the germline V gene, CDR1 is SQVTM and CDR2 is ANQGSEA. V was shortened by 5 bases and J by 8 bases, with 9 bases between the two germline ends.

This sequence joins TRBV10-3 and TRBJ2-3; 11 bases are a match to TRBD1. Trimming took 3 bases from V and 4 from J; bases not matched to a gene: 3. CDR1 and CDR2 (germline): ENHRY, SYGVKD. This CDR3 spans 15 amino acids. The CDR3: CAISEQGQGADTQYF. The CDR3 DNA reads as TGTGCCATCAGTGAACAGGGACAGGGGGCAGATACGCAGTATTTT.

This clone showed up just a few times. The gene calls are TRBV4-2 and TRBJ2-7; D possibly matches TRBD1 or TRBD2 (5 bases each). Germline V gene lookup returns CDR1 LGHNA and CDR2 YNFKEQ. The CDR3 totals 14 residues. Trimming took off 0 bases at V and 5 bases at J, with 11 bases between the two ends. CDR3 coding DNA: TGTGCCAGCAGCCAAGATCTTATGGGGGACGAGCAGTACTTC. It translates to CASSQDLMGDEQYF.

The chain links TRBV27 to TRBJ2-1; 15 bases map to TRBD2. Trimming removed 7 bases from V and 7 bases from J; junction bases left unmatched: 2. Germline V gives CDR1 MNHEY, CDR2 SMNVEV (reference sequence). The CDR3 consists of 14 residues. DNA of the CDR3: TGTGCCAGCATCGGGACTAGCGGGAGGAATGAGCAGTTCTTC. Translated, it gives CASIGTSGRNEQFF.

The CDR3 sequence is CASSLDGPRGSYNEQFF. The CDR3 bases are TGTGCCAGCAGCTTAGATGGACCCCGAGGATCCTACAATGAGCAGTTCTTC. The J gene is TRBJ2-1, the V gene TRBV7-9, with no clear D. Germline assignment: CDR1 SEHNR and CDR2 FQNEAQ (reference sequence). The CDR3 extends over 17 amino acids. V gave up 1 base and J gave up 1 base, with 14 bases separating them.

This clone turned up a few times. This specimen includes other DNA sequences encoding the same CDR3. CDR3 nucleotide sequence: TGTGCCAGCACCAGATCAGATAGCGGGTCCTACGAGCAGTACTTC. This sequence encodes CASTRSDSGSYEQYF. V usage is TRBV6-6 and J usage is TRBJ2-7, with TRBD2 matching over 7 bases. The length of the CDR3 is 15 residues. J lost 1 base, V lost 7 bases, and 10 bases had no gene match. The V gene's germline CDR1 is MNHNY and CDR2 SVGAGI (reference sequence).

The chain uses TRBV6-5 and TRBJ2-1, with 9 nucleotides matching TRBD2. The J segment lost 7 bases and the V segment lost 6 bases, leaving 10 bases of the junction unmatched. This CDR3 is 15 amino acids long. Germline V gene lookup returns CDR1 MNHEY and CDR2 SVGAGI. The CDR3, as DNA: TGTGCCAGCAGATTCGGCAGCGGGAGGACGAATGAGCAGTTCTTC. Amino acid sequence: CASRFGSGRTNEQFF.

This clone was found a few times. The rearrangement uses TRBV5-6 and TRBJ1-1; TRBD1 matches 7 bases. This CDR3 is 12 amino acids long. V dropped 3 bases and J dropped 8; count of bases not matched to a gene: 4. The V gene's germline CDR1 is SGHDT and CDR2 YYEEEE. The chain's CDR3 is CASSWDSGEAFF. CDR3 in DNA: TGTGCCAGCAGCTGGGACAGCGGGGAAGCTTTCTTT.

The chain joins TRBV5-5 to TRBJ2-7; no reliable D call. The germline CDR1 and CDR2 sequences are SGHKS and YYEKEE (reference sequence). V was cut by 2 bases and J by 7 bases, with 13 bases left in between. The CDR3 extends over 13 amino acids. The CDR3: CASSFNTPPEQYF. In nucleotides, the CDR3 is TGTGCCAGCAGCTTTAACACGCCTCCGGAGCAGTACTTC.

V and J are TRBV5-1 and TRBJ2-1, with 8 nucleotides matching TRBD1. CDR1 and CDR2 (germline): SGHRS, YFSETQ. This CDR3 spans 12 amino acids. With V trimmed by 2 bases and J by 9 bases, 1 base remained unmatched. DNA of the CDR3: TGCGCCAGCAGCTTACAGGGGGTTGAGCAGTTCTTC. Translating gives CASSLQGVEQFF. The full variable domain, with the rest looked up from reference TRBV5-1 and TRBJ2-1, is KAGVTQTPRYLIKTRGQQVTLSCSPISGHRSVSWYQQTPGQGLQFLFEYFSETQRNKGNFPGRFSGRQFSNSRSEMNVSTLELGDSALYLCASSLQGVEQFFGPGTRLTVL.

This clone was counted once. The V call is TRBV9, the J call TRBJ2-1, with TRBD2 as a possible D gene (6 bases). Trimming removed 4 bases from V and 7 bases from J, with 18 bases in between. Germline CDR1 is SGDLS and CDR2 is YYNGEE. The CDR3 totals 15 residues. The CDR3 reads CASSKTSTTGNEQFF. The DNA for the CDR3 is TGTGCCAGCAGCAAAACTAGCACGACTGGGAATGAGCAGTTCTTC.

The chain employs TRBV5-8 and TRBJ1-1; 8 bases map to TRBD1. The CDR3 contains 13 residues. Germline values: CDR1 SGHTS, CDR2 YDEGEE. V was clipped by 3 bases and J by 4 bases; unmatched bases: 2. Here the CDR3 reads CASSSTGGTEAFF. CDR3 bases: TGTGCCAGCAGCTCCACAGGGGGCACTGAAGCTTTCTTT.

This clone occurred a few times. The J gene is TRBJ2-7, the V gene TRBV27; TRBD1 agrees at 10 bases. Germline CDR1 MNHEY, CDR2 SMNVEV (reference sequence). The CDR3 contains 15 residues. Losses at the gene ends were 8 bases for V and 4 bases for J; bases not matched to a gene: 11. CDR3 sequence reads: CASGRHRDRGYEQYF. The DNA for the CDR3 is TGTGCCAGCGGCCGGCATAGGGACAGGGGTTACGAGCAGTACTTC.

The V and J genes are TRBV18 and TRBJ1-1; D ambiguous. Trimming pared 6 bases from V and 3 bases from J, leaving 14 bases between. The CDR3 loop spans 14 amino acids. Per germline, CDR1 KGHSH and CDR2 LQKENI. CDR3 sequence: CASSLQPRDTEAFF. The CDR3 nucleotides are TGTGCCAGCTCGCTACAGCCGAGGGACACTGAAGCTTTCTTT.

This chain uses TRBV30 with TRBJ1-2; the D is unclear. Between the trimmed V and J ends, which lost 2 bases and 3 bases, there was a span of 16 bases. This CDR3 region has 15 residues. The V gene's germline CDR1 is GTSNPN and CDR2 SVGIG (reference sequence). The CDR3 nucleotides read TGTGCCTGGAGTTCCAGACTTGTTTTTGACTATGGCTACACCTTC. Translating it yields CAWSSRLVFDYGYTF.

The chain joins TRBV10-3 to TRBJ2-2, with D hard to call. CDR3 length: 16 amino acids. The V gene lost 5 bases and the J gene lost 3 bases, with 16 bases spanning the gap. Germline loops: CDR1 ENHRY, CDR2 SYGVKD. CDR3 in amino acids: CAISPDNPMYTGELFF. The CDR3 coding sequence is TGTGCCATCAGTCCCGACAACCCAATGTACACCGGGGAGCTGTTTTTT.

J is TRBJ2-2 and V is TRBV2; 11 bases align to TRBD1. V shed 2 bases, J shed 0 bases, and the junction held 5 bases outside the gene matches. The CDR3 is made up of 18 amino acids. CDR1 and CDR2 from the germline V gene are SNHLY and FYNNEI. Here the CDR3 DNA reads TGTGCCAGCAGTGAAAAAAGGGGACAGGGGGCGAACACCGGGGAGCTGTTTTTT. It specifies CASSEKRGQGANTGELFF. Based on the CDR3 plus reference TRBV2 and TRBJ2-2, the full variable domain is EPEVTQTPSHQVTQMGQEVILRCVPISNHLYFYWYRQILGQKVEFLVSFYNNEISEKSEIFDDQFSVERPDGSNFTLKIRSTKLEDSAMYFCASSEKRGQGANTGELFFGEGSRLTVL.

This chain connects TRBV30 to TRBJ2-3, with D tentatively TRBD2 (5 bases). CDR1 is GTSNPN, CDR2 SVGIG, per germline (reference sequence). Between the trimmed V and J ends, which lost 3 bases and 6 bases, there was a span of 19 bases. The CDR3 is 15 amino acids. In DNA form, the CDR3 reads TGTGCCTGGAGCGGCCGGTCGGGGTCGCGGGATACGCAGTATTTT. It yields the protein CAWSGRSGSRDTQYF.

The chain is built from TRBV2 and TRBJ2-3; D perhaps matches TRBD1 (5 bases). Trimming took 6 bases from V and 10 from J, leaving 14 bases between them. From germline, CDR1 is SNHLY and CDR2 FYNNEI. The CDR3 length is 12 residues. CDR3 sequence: CASSDTGEPQYF. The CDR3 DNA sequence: TGTGCCAGCAGCGATACAGGAGAGCCGCAGTATTTT.

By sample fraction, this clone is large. Here the CDR3 DNA reads TGTGCCAGCAGTGAACGTGGACACCAAGAGACCCAGTACTTC. Its protein product is CASSERGHQETQYF. The V and J genes are TRBV25-1 and TRBJ2-5; unclear D gene. This CDR3 is 14 amino acids long. The germline V gene has CDR1 MGHDK and CDR2 SYGVNS. Trimming removed 2 bases at V and 0 bases at J, with 7 bases between.

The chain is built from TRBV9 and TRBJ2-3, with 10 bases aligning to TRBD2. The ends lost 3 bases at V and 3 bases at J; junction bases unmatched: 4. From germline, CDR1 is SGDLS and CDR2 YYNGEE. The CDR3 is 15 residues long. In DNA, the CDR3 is TGTGCCAGCAGCGCCCTAGCGGGAGCAACAGATACGCAGTATTTT. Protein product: CASSALAGATDTQYF. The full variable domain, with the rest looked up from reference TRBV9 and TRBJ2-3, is DSGVTQTPKHLITATGQRVTLRCSPRSGDLSVYWYQQSLDQGLQFLIQYYNGEERAKGNILERFSAQQFPDLHSELNLSSLELGDSALYFCASSALAGATDTQYFGPGTRLTVL.

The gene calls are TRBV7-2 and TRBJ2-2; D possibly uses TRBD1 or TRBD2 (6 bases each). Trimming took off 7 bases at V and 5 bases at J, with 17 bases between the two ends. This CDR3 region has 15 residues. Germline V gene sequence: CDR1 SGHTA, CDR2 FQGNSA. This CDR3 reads CASNPIGGLTGELFF. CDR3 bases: TGTGCCAGCAACCCTATAGGGGGACTTACCGGGGAGCTGTTTTTT.

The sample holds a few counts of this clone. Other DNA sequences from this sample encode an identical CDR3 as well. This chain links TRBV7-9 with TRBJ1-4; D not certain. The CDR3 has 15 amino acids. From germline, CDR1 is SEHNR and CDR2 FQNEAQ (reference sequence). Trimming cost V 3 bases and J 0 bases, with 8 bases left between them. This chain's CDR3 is CASSFPSTTNEKLFF. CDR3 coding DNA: TGTGCCAGCAGCTTTCCATCGACAACTAATGAAAAACTGTTTTTT.

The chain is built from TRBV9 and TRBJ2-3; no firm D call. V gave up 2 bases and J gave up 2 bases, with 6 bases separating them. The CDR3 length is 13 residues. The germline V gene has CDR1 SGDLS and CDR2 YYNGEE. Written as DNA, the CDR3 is TGTGCCAGCAGCGTTTTGTCCACAGATACGCAGTATTTT. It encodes CASSVLSTDTQYF. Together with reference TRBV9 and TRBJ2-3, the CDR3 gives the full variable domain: DSGVTQTPKHLITATGQRVTLRCSPRSGDLSVYWYQQSLDQGLQFLIQYYNGEERAKGNILERFSAQQFPDLHSELNLSSLELGDSALYFCASSVLSTDTQYFGPGTRLTVL.

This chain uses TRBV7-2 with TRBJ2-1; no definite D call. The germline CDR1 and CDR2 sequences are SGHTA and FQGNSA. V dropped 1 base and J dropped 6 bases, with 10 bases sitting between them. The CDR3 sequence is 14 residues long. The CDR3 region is CASSLGLDGNEQFF. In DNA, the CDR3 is TGTGCCAGCAGCTTAGGTCTAGATGGCAATGAGCAGTTCTTC.

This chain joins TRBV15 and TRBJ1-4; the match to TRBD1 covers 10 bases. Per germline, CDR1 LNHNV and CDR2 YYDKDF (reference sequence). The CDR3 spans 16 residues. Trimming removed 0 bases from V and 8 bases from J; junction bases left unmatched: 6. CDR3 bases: TGTGCCACCAGCAGAGATTGGGGGACAGGGGACGAAAAACTGTTTTTT. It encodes CATSRDWGTGDEKLFF.